The clone carrying this TCR beta chain was counted at least ten times. Antigen: not known. Preparation of the TCRbeta library was carried out with unique molecular identifiers. Each CDR3 protein is one row after TCRdb ran MiXCR on the PCR reads. The sample records hundreds of thousands of distinct CDR3 sequences, 15% to 20% being singletons. The data stem from a study of T-cell reconstitution after alpha-beta-depleted transplantation in children. The study's findings and limits: As was reported, about two months after transplant, alpha-beta T cells came from several hundred expanded graft clones. The main origin of T-cell counts and diversity one year after transplant was newly produced T cells. Surviving recipient T cells and intrathymic progenitors accounted for some patients' high TCRbeta diversity at day 60.

The V end was cut by 2 bases, the J end by 4 bases, with 15 bases between. Germline V gene sequence: CDR1 MGHDK, CDR2 SYGVNS. The CDR3 length is 16 residues. The chain combines TRBV25-1 with TRBJ2-1; perhaps D is TRBD1 or TRBD2 (6 bases each). The sequences come from PBMCs, mostly from graft donor cells, collected 360 days after TCRalphabeta/CD19-depleted stem cell transplant. The clonotype comes from a male patient between 10 and 17 years old who had a stem cell transplant for acute lymphoblastic leukemia, so the T cells may come from the graft donor. The DNA of the CDR3 is TGTGCCAGCAGTGAAGGACTAACAGGGTCTTACAATGAGCAGTTCTTC. It translates to CASSEGLTGSYNEQFF.